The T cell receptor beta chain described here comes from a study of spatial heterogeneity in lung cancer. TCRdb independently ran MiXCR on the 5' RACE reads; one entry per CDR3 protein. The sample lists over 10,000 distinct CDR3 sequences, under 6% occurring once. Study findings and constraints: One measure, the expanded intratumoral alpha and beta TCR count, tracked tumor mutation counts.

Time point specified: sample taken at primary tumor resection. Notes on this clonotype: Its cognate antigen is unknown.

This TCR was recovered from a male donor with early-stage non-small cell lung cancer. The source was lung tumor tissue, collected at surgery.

The CDR3 loop reads CASSSEGALLNIQYF. The CDR3 bases are TGTGCCAGCAGCTCCGAGGGCGCCCTCTTAAACATTCAGTACTTC. The J gene is TRBJ2-4, the V gene TRBV7-2; weak D call: TRBD2 (5 bases). This CDR3 comprises 15 residues. The ends were cut back, 4 bases at V and 6 bases at J, with 16 bases in the middle. CDR1 and CDR2 (germline): SGHTA, FQGNSA.